This T cell receptor (beta chain) was identified during a study of blood T cell repertoires in COVID-19. For the study at large: Italy, Spain and the United States were the sources of the convalescent and acute COVID-19 samples. Sources were T cells, B-cell-depleted T cells, or PBMCs; the material itself was cDNA or gDNA.

The table lists this clone with a count of one. Seattle patients were enrolled during active infection and followed longitudinally. The CDR3 has 16 amino acids. As handled by the study authors: Estimation of nucleated cell counts relied on the amplification of reference gene primers. Clones were read by immunoSEQ multiplex PCR, and TCRdb kept only the in-frame ones, dropping some. V, J and clone size were drawn from that table, and D and trimming were deduced from the DNA. The table includes around 330,000 clones, about nine tenths detected once. Sequenced input: peripheral blood. This receptor was identified in a woman aged 30 to 39 with COVID-19, enrolled during active disease. The chain carries TRBV21-1 and TRBJ1-6; the D call TRBD1 from the table was never checked on the DNA. TRBV21-1 is a known pseudogene. The CDR3 loop reads CASSRPRTGYNSPLHF. The DNA of the CDR3 is TGTGCCAGCAGCCGACCAAGGACAGGCTATAATTCACCCCTCCACTTT.